A selection of T cell receptor beta chains follows, all from one sample in a study of blood T cell repertoires in COVID-19. Method: immunoSEQ multiplex PCR; TCRdb's copy keeps in-frame clones and lacks some. This table has about 250,000 clones, 81% appearing once. Sequenced input: peripheral blood. The receptors originated from a woman older than 75 with acute or convalescent COVID-19. Both conserved end residues are part of each CDR3. The order of the fields is J gene, V gene, D gene, CDR3 protein, CDR3 DNA. The D gene is left open where the match is weak.

TRBJ2-3 TRBV5-4 NA CASSFRGTDTQYF TGTGCCAGCAGCTTCAGGGGCACAGATACGCAGTATTTT
TRBJ1-5 TRBV5-5 NA CASSLSPFSNQPQHF TGTGCCAGCAGCTTGTCCCCATTTAGCAATCAGCCCCAGCATTTT
TRBJ1-5 TRBV19 NA CASTIGGSLGNQPQHF TGTGCCAGTACCATCGGGGGGAGTTTGGGGAATCAGCCCCAGCATTTT
TRBJ1-6 TRBV4-1 NA CASTQGRENSPLHF TGCGCCAGCACTCAGGGTAGAGAGAATTCACCCCTCCACTTT
TRBJ1-1 TRBV12-3/TRBV12-4 TRBD1 CASSFQGDRAFF TGTGCCAGCAGTTTCCAGGGGGATCGGGCTTTCTTT
TRBJ2-7 TRBV4-2 NA CASSQELVHEQYF TGTGCCAGCAGCCAAGAACTAGTCCACGAGCAGTACTTC
TRBJ2-1 TRBV11-2 NA CASSGGGIVGNEQFF TGTGCCAGCAGCGGTGGGGGGATAGTAGGAAATGAGCAGTTCTTC
TRBJ1-5 TRBV29-1 NA CSVGSGEGNQPQHF TGCAGCGTTGGTTCAGGGGAAGGCAATCAGCCCCAGCATTTT
TRBJ1-5 TRBV7-2 TRBD1 CASSPRTGAGNQPQHF TGTGCCAGCAGCCCTAGGACAGGGGCTGGCAATCAGCCCCAGCATTTT
TRBJ2-1 TRBV9 TRBD1 CASSGEGGSLNEQFF TGTGCCAGCAGCGGAGAAGGGGGCAGCCTCAATGAGCAGTTCTTC
TRBJ2-1 TRBV6-2/TRBV6-3 TRBD1 CASSPGTGVSNEQFF TGTGCCAGCAGTCCCGGGACAGGGGTTTCCAATGAGCAGTTCTTC
TRBJ1-6 TRBV9 NA CASSAQKGGDSPLHF TGTGCCAGCAGCGCCCAGAAGGGAGGGGATTCACCCCTCCACTTT
TRBJ1-5 TRBV18 TRBD1 CASSLETGGSNQPQHF TGTGCCAGCTCGCTTGAGACAGGGGGCAGCAATCAGCCCCAGCATTTT
TRBJ2-2 TRBV5-4 NA CASSLAGQRTGELFF TGTGCCAGCAGCTTGGCGGGACAACGGACCGGGGAGCTGTTTTTT
TRBJ1-5 TRBV10-2 NA CASSVRSQPQHF TGCGCCAGCAGTGTACGGAGCCAGCCCCAGCATTTT
TRBJ2-3 TRBV9 TRBD1 CASSEGGNGPHTQYF TGTGCCAGCAGCGAAGGGGGCAATGGTCCGCATACGCAGTATTTT
TRBJ2-7 TRBV19 NA CASSTAAYEQYF TGTGCCAGTAGTACAGCGGCCTACGAGCAGTACTTC
TRBJ2-7 TRBV10-2 NA CASVGQSSYEQYF TGCGCCAGCGTAGGACAGAGCTCCTACGAGCAGTACTTC
TRBJ1-6 TRBV10-3 TRBD1 CATQTGTGSSPLHF TGTGCCACCCAAACCGGGACAGGGTCTTCACCCCTCCACTTT
TRBJ2-1 TRBV6-5 TRBD2 CASKTSGDYNEQFF TGTGCCAGCAAAACTAGCGGAGACTACAATGAGCAGTTCTTC
TRBJ1-2 TRBV18 NA CASSPEGPNYGYTF TGTGCCAGCTCACCTGAGGGCCCTAACTATGGCTACACCTTC